The source of this T cell receptor (beta chain) is a study of T-cell reconstitution after alpha-beta-depleted transplantation in children. The germline V gene encodes CDR1 ENHRY and CDR2 SYGVKD. J was trimmed by 1 base and V by 0 bases; bases with no gene match: 0. The CDR3 runs to 14 residues. Researchers prepared the TCRbeta library using unique molecular identifiers, the study reports. Using its own MiXCR run on the PCR reads, TCRdb lists one record per CDR3 protein. The data contain approximately 390,000 distinct CDR3 sequences, 11% of them singletons. In this sample, this clonotype turned up a few times.

The TCR comes from a human donor who donated a stem cell graft to a child with acute myeloid leukemia. The source material was PBMCs from the stem cell graft donor, sampled from the stem cell graft. The gene calls are TRBV10-3 and TRBJ2-7, with 7 nucleotides matching TRBD1. In DNA, the CDR3 is TGTGCCATCAGTGAGTCCAGGGGGTCCTACGAGCAGTACGTC. It encodes CAISESRGSYEQYV.